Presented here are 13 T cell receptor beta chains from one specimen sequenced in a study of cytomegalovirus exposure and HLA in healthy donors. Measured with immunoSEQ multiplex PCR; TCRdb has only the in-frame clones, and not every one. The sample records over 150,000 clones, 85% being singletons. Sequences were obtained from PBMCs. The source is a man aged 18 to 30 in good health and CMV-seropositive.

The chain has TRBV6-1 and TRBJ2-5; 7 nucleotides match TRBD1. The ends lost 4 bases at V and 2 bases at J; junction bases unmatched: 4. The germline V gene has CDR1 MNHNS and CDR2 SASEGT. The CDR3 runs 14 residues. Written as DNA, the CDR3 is TGTGCCAGCAGTGGATGGACAGGTCAAGAGACCCAGTACTTC. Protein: CASSGWTGQETQYF.

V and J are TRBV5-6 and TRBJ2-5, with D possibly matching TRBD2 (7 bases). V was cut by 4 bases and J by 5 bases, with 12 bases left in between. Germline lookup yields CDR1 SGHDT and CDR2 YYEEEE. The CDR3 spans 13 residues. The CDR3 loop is CASSPRGGETQYF. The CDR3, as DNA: TGTGCCAGCAGCCCAAGGGGGGGGGAGACCCAGTACTTC.

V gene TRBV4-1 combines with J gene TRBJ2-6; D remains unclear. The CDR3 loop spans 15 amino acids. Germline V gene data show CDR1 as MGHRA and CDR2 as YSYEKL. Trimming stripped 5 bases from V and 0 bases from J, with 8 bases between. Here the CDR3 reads CASSGWASGANVLTF. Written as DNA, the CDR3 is TGCGCCAGCAGCGGCTGGGCCTCTGGGGCCAACGTCCTGACTTTC.

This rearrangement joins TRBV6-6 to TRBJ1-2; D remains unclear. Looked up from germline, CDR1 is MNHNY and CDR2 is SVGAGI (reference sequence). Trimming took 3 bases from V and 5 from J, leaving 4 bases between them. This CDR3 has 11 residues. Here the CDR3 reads CASSYAYGYTF. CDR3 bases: TGTGCCAGCAGTTATGCGTATGGCTACACCTTC.

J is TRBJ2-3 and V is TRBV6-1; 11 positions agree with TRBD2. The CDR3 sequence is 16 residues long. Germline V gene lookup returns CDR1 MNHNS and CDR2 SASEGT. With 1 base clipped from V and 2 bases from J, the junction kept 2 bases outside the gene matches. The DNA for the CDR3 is TGTGCCAGCAGTGAAGTAGCGGGGGGGATCACAGATACGCAGTATTTT. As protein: CASSEVAGGITDTQYF.

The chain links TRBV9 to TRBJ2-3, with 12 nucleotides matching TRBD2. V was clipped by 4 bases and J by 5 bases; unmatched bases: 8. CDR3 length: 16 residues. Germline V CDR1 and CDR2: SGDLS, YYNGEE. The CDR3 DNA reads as TGTGCCAGCAGCCTCCTAGGACTAGCGGGACGAGATACGCAGTATTTT. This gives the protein CASSLLGLAGRDTQYF.

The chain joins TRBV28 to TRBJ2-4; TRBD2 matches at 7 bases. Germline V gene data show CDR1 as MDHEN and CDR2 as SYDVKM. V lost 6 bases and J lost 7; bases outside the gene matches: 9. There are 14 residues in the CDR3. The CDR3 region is CASRGGGSGNIQYF. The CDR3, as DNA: TGTGCCAGCAGGGGTGGCGGGAGCGGGAACATTCAGTACTTC.

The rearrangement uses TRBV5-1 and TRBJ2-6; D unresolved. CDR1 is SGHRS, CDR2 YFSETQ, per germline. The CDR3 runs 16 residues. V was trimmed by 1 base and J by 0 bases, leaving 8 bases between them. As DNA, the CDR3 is TGCGCCAGCAGCTTGCGGGTTAGCTCTGGGGCCAACGTCCTGACTTTC. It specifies CASSLRVSSGANVLTF.

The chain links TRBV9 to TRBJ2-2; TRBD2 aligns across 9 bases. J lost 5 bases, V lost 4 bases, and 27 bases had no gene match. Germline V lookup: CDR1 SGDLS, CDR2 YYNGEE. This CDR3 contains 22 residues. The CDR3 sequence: CASSSPKGGTSRTQEVTGELFF. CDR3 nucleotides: TGTGCCAGCAGCTCCCCCAAGGGGGGGACTAGCAGAACGCAAGAGGTTACCGGGGAGCTGTTTTTT.

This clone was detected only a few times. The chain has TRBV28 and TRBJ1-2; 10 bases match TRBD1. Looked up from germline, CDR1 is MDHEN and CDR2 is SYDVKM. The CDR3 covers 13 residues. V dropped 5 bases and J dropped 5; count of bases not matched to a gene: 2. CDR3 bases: TGTGCCAGCAGTCCGGACAGGGGGTATGGCTACACCTTC. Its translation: CASSPDRGYGYTF.

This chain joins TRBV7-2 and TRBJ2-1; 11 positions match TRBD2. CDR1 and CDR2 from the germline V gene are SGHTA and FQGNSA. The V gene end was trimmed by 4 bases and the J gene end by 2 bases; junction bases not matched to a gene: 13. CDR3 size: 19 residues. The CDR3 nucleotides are TGTGCCAGCAGCTCCCCAGGACACTCTAGCGGGGGGACCTACAATGAGCAGTTCTTC. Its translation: CASSSPGHSSGGTYNEQFF.

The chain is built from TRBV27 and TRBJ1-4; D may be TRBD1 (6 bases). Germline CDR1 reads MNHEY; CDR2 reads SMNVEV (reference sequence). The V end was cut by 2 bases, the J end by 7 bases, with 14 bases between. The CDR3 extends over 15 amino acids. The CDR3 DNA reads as TGTGCCAGCAGTTTAATCGCAGGGGTGGGTGAAAAACTGTTTTTT. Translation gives CASSLIAGVGEKLFF.

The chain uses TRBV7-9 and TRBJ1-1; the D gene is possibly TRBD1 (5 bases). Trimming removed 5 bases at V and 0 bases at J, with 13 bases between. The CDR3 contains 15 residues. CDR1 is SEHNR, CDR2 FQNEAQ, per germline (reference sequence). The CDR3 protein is CASSPSTRVNTEAFF. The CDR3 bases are TGTGCCAGCAGCCCTTCAACCAGGGTGAACACTGAAGCTTTCTTT.